Described below is a single T cell receptor beta chain sequence and its context. Genomic DNA was employed as the template in profiling TCR beta VDJ and CDR3. TCRdb re-analysed the reads in MiXCR, keeping a single row per CDR3 protein. Of about 130,000 distinct CDR3 sequences listed, around 50% are singletons. This sample was taken from a study of CD8+CD57+ T cells in acquired aplastic anemia. The source of this sequence is a human donor in good health, serving as a control. Sequencing input: sorted CD4+, CD8+, or CD8+CD57+ T cells (not recorded which) from PBMCs.

CDR3 in DNA: TGTGCCAGCAGGCTGGGGAACCTTCCGGACTCACCCCTCCACTTT. The encoded protein is CASRLGNLPDSPLHF. V gene TRBV7-9 combines with J gene TRBJ1-6; D not certain. Germline V lookup: CDR1 SEHNR, CDR2 FQNEAQ (reference sequence). The CDR3 is 15 amino acids. Trimming removed 6 bases from V and 10 bases from J, with 19 bases in between.